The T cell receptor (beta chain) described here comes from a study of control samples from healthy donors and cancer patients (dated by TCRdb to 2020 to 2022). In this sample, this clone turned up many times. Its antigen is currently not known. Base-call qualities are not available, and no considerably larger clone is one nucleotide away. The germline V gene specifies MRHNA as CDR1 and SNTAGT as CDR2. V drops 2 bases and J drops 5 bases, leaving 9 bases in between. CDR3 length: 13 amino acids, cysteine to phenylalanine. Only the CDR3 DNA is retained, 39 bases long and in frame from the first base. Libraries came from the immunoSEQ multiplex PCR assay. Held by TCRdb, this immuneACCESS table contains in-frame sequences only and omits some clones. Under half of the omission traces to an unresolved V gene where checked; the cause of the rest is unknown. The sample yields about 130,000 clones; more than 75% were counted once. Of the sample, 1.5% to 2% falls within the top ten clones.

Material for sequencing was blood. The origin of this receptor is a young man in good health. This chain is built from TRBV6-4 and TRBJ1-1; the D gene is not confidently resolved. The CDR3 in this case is CASSDTDATEAFF. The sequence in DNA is TGTGCCAGCAGTGACACGGACGCAACTGAAGCTTTCTTT.